This T cell receptor beta chain was recorded in a study of glioma-infiltrating T cells after dendritic cell vaccination. Study as a whole: Samples are from glioblastoma patients in Phase I and II dendritic cell vaccine trials. Three intradermal dendritic cell vaccine injections were given every two weeks.

Study-level points and caveats: TCR clonality showed no direct relationship with survival.

Germline values: CDR1 LGHNA, CDR2 YNFKEQ. This CDR3 has 16 amino acids. Germline trimming cut 1 base from V and 4 bases from J; bases unmatched to any gene: 3. About this clone: Its antigen is not identified.

Up to about 2 ug genomic DNA was used for TCRB CDR3 amplification. Assay used: immunoSEQ multiplex PCR; TCRdb lists only in-frame clones, some missing. The profile shows approximately 60,000 clones, around nine tenths of them singletons. As to time point: after dendritic cell vaccination, including at tumor progression/relapse. The chain combines TRBV4-2 with TRBJ2-3, with 12 bases lining up with TRBD1. The origin of this receptor is a human donor with glioblastoma. Specimen: blood, collected after dendritic cell vaccination. CDR3 sequence (DNA): TGTGCCAGCAGCCAAGGGGACAGGGGGCGTTCAGATACGCAGTATTTT. Translation: CASSQGDRGRSDTQYF.